This TCR beta chain was observed in a study of T cell repertoires in cytomegalovirus infection. Across the study: CMV epitopes that were recently identified and HLA-C-restricted were used alongside well-studied HLA-B-restricted ones. CMV infection plus the matching HLA type was flagged by public TCR beta signatures. Study-level results: CMV-specific TCR beta clonotypes restricted by HLA-C dominated the ex vivo response. Cumulated frequencies of public TCR beta families served to identify carriers of CMV plus the relevant HLA.

TCRdb reprocessed the reads with MiXCR, giving one entry per CDR3 protein. The sample carries about 770,000 distinct CDR3 sequences, almost 30% recorded once. Germline V gives CDR1 MGHRA, CDR2 YSYEKL. The CDR3 extends over 15 amino acids. V lost 0 bases and J 5 bases, leaving 12 bases between the germline ends. Concerning this clonotype itself: Antigen unknown.

The source is a human donor in good health (CMV status not recorded). Some clones in this sample may be carry-over from other donors' samples. This material consisted of cultured CD8+ T cells from PBMCs, taken from culture after CMV antigen stimulation. The gene calls are TRBV4-1 and TRBJ2-3; either TRBD1 or TRBD2 may fit D (5 bases each). CDR3 residues: CASSQDLGAGDTQYF. For the CDR3, the DNA is TGCGCCAGCAGCCAAGATCTCGGGGCGGGAGATACGCAGTATTTT.